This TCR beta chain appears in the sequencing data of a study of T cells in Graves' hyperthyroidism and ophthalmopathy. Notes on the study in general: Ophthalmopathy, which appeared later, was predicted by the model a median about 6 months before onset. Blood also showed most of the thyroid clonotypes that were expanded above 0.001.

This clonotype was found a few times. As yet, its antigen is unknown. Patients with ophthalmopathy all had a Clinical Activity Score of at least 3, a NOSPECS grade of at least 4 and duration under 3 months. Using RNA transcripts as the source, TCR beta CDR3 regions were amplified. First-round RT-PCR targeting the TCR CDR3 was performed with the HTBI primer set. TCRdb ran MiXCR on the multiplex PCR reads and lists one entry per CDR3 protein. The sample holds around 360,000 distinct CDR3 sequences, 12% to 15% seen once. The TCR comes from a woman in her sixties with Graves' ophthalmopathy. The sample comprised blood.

CDR3 sequence (DNA): TGTGCCAGTAGTCCCTGGACGGGGTATGAGCGCCAGCATTTT. This sequence encodes CASSPWTGYERQHF. J is TRBJ1-5 and V is TRBV19; the D is unclear. The CDR3 is 14 residues long. Germline assignment: CDR1 LNHDA and CDR2 SQIVND (reference sequence). The ends were cut back, 5 bases at V and 12 bases at J, with 20 bases in the middle.